This T cell receptor beta chain is from a study of CD8+CD57+ T cells in acquired aplastic anemia (dated by TCRdb to the late 2010s). For the study in its entirety: DNA extracted from sorted CD4+ and CD8+ cells had a mean of about 3.3 ug, with a range of about 0.2 to 30 ug. Mean read counts for healthy donor samples were 9 million to 10.8 million for CD4+ cells and 11 million to 14 million for CD8+ cells. The paper's findings and limits, for the study overall: No significant difference in CD8+ Simpson's diversity was found between patients and healthy controls (P=0.060). Twenty-nine CD8+ CDR3 sequences were found to be shared between patients and controls, but these sequences appeared to be highly expressed in patients and within the immunodominant clones of the patients.

The germline V gene supplies CDR1 MNHEY and CDR2 SVGAGI. The CDR3 covers 15 residues, taking in both the cysteine and the phenylalanine. The DNA shown is the 45-base CDR3, in frame from base 1. TCR beta VDJ combination and CDR3 sequence profiling used genomic DNA as the template. An Illumina HiSeq 2000 was used for TCR repertoire sequencing. Regarding the original processing steps: TRBV/TRBJ rearrangement plots, CDR3 size and DJ length profiles, and Simpson's diversity index were used to assess repertoires. The most abundant DNA sequence in the deep sequencing data was taken as the immunodominant clone. CDR3 amino acid sequences were screened for sharing across subjects and compared with published repertoires and the VDJdb database. TCRdb trimmed public reads at Q25 via fastp, called clones via MiXCR and kept in-frame beta chains. Rows merge per CDR3 protein into single entries with the most common DNA and genes. These V and J calls originate from TCRdb's pipeline instead of the authors' own analysis. The sample table records about 190,000 distinct CDR3 sequences; around 50% of these occur just once. The top ten constitute about 17% of the sample.

This clonotype was detected only a few times. The target of this receptor is not known. A clone one base away is much larger, so this may be a read error. In this study, sorted CD4+ and CD8+ T cells from the blood of healthy subjects and of severe aplastic anemia patients had their TCR repertoires deep-sequenced. Ficoll-Paque density gradient centrifugation was used to isolate peripheral blood mononuclear cells. Before DNA extraction, CD4+ and CD8+ T cells were sorted with FACS or magnetic beads. The sample consisted of sorted CD4+, CD8+, or CD8+CD57+ T cells (not recorded which) from PBMCs. The rearrangement combines TRBV6-5 with TRBJ2-7; 9 nucleotides in the junction match TRBD2. The TCR originated in a human donor in good health, serving as a control. The nucleotide sequence is given as TGTGCCAGCAGTTACCAGCGGGGGGCCTCCTACGCGCAGTACTTC. Translated, this gives CASSYQRGASYAQYF.